A single sample is the source of the 29 T cell receptor beta chains below, sequenced in a study of shared clonotypes between healthy human individuals. TCRdb's table, derived via immunoSEQ multiplex PCR, lists solely in-frame clones and lacks some. The profile shows 550,000 to 800,000 clones, less than 95% of them singletons. The material sequenced was memory CD8+ T cells from PBMCs. The subset denotes: CD45RO+ cells pooled with CCR7-negative TemRA cells. These receptors originate from a man between 18 and 35 years old in good health. Some clones in this sample may be carry-over from other donors' samples.

The chain couples TRBV15 to TRBJ2-1, with 16 bases matching TRBD2. The ends lost 0 bases at V and 4 bases at J; junction bases unmatched: 6. The CDR3 runs 19 residues. Germline V gene lookup returns CDR1 LNHNV and CDR2 YYDKDF (reference sequence). The CDR3 sequence is CATSREGTSGRGVYNEQFF. CDR3 nucleotides: TGTGCCACCAGCAGAGAGGGGACTAGCGGGAGGGGCGTTTACAATGAGCAGTTCTTC.

Remarks on this clone: Other nucleotide sequences in the sample specify the same CDR3. The V call is TRBV25-1, the J call TRBJ1-1; unclear D gene. V lost 1 base and J 4 bases, leaving 10 bases between the germline ends. Germline V gene lookup returns CDR1 MGHDK and CDR2 SYGVNS. This CDR3 contains 14 residues. DNA for the CDR3: TGTGCCAGCAGTGAATCGGGGAGGGCCACTGAAGCTTTCTTT. It codes for CASSESGRATEAFF.

V usage is TRBV2 and J usage is TRBJ1-1; a possible D gene is TRBD1 (6 bases). The CDR3 extends over 12 amino acids. Deletions cut 7 bases from V and 10 bases from J, with 16 bases between. Germline V gene sequence: CDR1 SNHLY, CDR2 FYNNEI. CDR3 amino acids: CASTTRGVGAFF. The CDR3 DNA is TGTGCCAGCACCACGAGGGGGGTTGGAGCTTTCTTT.

The genes are TRBV18 and TRBJ1-2; D gene uncertain. V was shortened by 0 bases and J by 3 bases, with 14 bases between the two germline ends. This CDR3 contains 16 residues. Germline-derived CDR1 and CDR2 are KGHSH and LQKENI. This CDR3 reads CASSPPRGTSYYGYTF. Here the CDR3 DNA reads TGTGCCAGCTCACCACCGCGAGGAACGAGTTACTATGGCTACACCTTC.

The gene calls are TRBV28 and TRBJ2-7; D not certain. Deletions cut 8 bases from V and 2 bases from J, with 22 bases between. There are 16 residues in the CDR3. Germline CDR1 MDHEN, CDR2 SYDVKM. CDR3 region: CASRRDEEQVTYEQYF. The DNA of the CDR3 is TGTGCCAGCCGGCGAGATGAGGAGCAGGTTACCTACGAGCAGTACTTC.

This clone appeared many times. This chain uses TRBV5-6 with TRBJ2-7; possible D gene TRBD1, 5 bases. This CDR3 spans 15 amino acids. Germline-derived CDR1 and CDR2 are SGHDT and YYEEEE. Deletions cut 0 bases from V and 5 bases from J, with 15 bases between. CDR3 amino acids: CASSLGVSRVNEQYF. CDR3 bases: TGTGCCAGCAGCTTGGGGGTGTCCAGGGTGAACGAGCAGTACTTC.

This chain links TRBV5-5 with TRBJ2-5; 8 nucleotides match TRBD1. Germline CDR1 reads SGHKS; CDR2 reads YYEKEE (reference sequence). The ends lost 0 bases at V and 0 bases at J; junction bases unmatched: 1. The CDR3 is 15 amino acids. The CDR3 reads CASSLGQGYQETQYF. Here the CDR3 DNA reads TGTGCCAGCAGCTTGGGACAGGGGTACCAAGAGACCCAGTACTTC.

The rearrangement links TRBV27 to TRBJ2-3, with D perhaps being TRBD1 or TRBD2 (5 bases each). CDR3 size: 16 residues. V was pared by 8 bases and J by 0 bases, with 18 bases between. Germline CDR1 MNHEY, CDR2 SMNVEV (reference sequence). The CDR3 is CASDSAPGFSTDTQYF. Written as DNA, the CDR3 is TGTGCCAGCGACAGTGCACCGGGATTTAGCACAGATACGCAGTATTTT.

For the CDR3, the DNA is TGTGCCAGCAGCTTAGTAGCACCGGGACCTCCGGCCAATGAGCAGTTCTTC. This translates into CASSLVAPGPPANEQFF. The chain employs TRBV11-1 and TRBJ2-1; D possibly matches TRBD1 or TRBD2 (5 bases each). CDR1 SGHAT and CDR2 FQDESV come from the germline V gene (reference sequence). The CDR3 is 17 amino acids. The V gene lost 1 base and the J gene lost 6 bases, with 19 bases spanning the gap.

The chain is built from TRBV27 and TRBJ1-2; D remains unclear. Trimming stripped 5 bases from V and 5 bases from J, with 18 bases between. Germline V lookup: CDR1 MNHEY, CDR2 SMNVEV (reference sequence). The CDR3 spans 15 residues. The CDR3 DNA follows: TGTGCCAGCAGTACCGACGCGTTGGGTGGGTATGGCTACACCTTC. Translating it yields CASSTDALGGYGYTF.

This clone has only one observation. The V and J genes are TRBV7-2 and TRBJ2-3; 7 nucleotides line up with TRBD2. Per the germline V gene, CDR1 is SGHTA and CDR2 is FQGNSA. The CDR3 contains 16 residues. V lost 8 bases to trimming and J lost 3 bases; unmatched junction nucleotides: 14. The CDR3 is CASLQYPGRSTDTQYF. CDR3 DNA: TGTGCCAGCCTACAATACCCCGGGAGGTCGACAGATACGCAGTATTTT. The full variable domain, with the rest looked up from reference TRBV7-2 and TRBJ2-3, is GAGVSQSPSNKVTEKGKDVELRCDPISGHTALYWYRQSLGQGLEFLIYFQGNSAPDKSGLPSDRFSAERTGGSVSTLTIQRTQQEDSAVYLCASLQYPGRSTDTQYFGPGTRLTVL.

The chain links TRBV7-9 to TRBJ2-1; the D gene is possibly TRBD2 (5 bases). CDR3 size: 13 residues. The ends were cut back, 5 bases at V and 5 bases at J, with 10 bases in the middle. Germline V gene sequence: CDR1 SEHNR, CDR2 FQNEAQ (reference sequence). In DNA, the CDR3 is TGTGCCAGCAGCAGGACTGGAAACAATGAGCAGTTCTTC. Translating it yields CASSRTGNNEQFF. Variable domain in full (rest from reference TRBV7-9 and TRBJ2-1): DTGVSQNPRHKITKRGQNVTFRCDPISEHNRLYWYRQTLGQGPEFLTYFQNEAQLEKSRLLSDRFSAERPKGSFSTLEIQRTEQGDSAMYLCASSRTGNNEQFFGPGTRLTVL.

This clone turned up a few times. The rearrangement joins TRBV6-5 to TRBJ1-1, with D possibly being TRBD1 (5 bases). The germline CDR1 and CDR2 sequences are MNHEY and SVGAGI. The CDR3 has 13 amino acids. V gave up 8 bases and J gave up 1 base, with 11 bases separating them. CDR3 loop: CASGIGQNTEAFF. CDR3 DNA sequence: TGTGCCAGCGGGATAGGACAGAACACTGAAGCTTTCTTT.

CDR3 in amino acids: CAGIPTGNTEAFF. As DNA, the CDR3 is TGTGCCGGAATACCTACAGGGAACACTGAAGCTTTCTTT. The chain uses TRBV6-5 and TRBJ1-1; possible D gene TRBD1, 5 bases. The V and J ends lost 11 bases and 1 base respectively, with 14 bases between them. This CDR3 has 13 amino acids. Germline CDR1 is MNHEY and CDR2 is SVGAGI.

This clone was seen only once. V gene TRBV7-7 combines with J gene TRBJ1-5; D unresolved. The germline V gene encodes CDR1 SSHAT and CDR2 FNYEAQ (reference sequence). V lost 1 base, J lost 9 bases, and 10 bases lay in between. This CDR3 is 13 amino acids long. The CDR3 DNA is TGTGCCAGCAGCTTAGGCCCACAATGGCCCCAGCATTTT. It specifies CASSLGPQWPQHF.

The chain combines TRBV29-1 with TRBJ1-4; 9 positions agree with TRBD1. After removal of 7 bases from V and 8 bases from J, the junction contained 5 bases not matched to a gene. The CDR3 covers 12 residues. From germline, CDR1 is SQVTM and CDR2 ANQGSEA. The CDR3 protein is CSAGTGLEKLFF. As DNA, the CDR3 is TGCAGCGCAGGGACAGGGCTCGAAAAACTGTTTTTT.

The gene calls are TRBV14 and TRBJ1-2, with D maybe TRBD1 (5 bases). Per germline, CDR1 SGHDN and CDR2 FVKESK. This CDR3 contains 13 residues. Trimming removed 4 bases at V and 4 bases at J, with 10 bases between. In DNA, the CDR3 is TGTGCCAGCAGCCGGGACCGCCGCTATGGCTACACCTTC. Protein sequence: CASSRDRRYGYTF. Combining the CDR3 with reference TRBV14 and TRBJ1-2 gives the whole variable domain EAGVTQFPSHSVIEKGQTVTLRCDPISGHDNLYWYRRVMGKEIKFLLHFVKESKQDESGMPNNRFLAERTGGTYSTLKVQPAELEDSGVYFCASSRDRRYGYTFGSGTRLTVV.

This sequence joins TRBV9 and TRBJ2-7; D may be TRBD2 (6 bases). This CDR3 contains 16 residues. Germline values: CDR1 SGDLS, CDR2 YYNGEE. Trimming removed 0 bases from V and 3 bases from J, with 16 bases in between. CDR3 nucleotide sequence: TGTGCCAGCAGCGTAGGGGCAGCGGGTACTTTCTACGAGCAGTACTTC. Residues: CASSVGAAGTFYEQYF.

The chain has TRBV10-3 and TRBJ2-7; possible D gene TRBD2, 6 bases. The germline CDR1 and CDR2 sequences are ENHRY and SYGVKD. This CDR3 is built from 13 residues. V gave up 0 bases and J gave up 3 bases, with 6 bases separating them. The CDR3 nucleotides are TGTGCCATCAGTGAGTCAGCGGGCTACGAGCAGTACTTC. Its protein is CAISESAGYEQYF.

The rearrangement joins TRBV19 to TRBJ1-1; no firm D call. CDR1 is LNHDA and CDR2 is SQIVND in the germline V gene (reference sequence). V lost 0 bases to trimming and J lost 5 bases, with 13 bases between them. This CDR3 comprises 15 residues. The DNA of the CDR3 is TGTGCCAGTAGTATAGACCCCGGCAGAGGGACTGAAGCTTTCTTT. Encoded protein: CASSIDPGRGTEAFF.

This sequence joins TRBV19 and TRBJ1-2; 7 nucleotides agree with TRBD1. CDR1 and CDR2 from the germline V gene are LNHDA and SQIVND (reference sequence). The CDR3 has 13 residues. J lost 6 bases, V lost 3 bases, and 4 bases had no gene match. CDR3 amino acids: CASSINRGHGYTF. The CDR3 nucleotides read TGTGCCAGTAGTATCAACAGGGGCCATGGCTACACCTTC.

The chain couples TRBV28 to TRBJ1-6; no clear D. The CDR3 extends over 17 amino acids. Germline V gene sequence: CDR1 MDHEN, CDR2 SYDVKM. The V gene lost 4 bases and the J gene lost 4 bases, with 17 bases spanning the gap. In DNA form, the CDR3 reads TGTGCCAGCAGTTCCTACCAATTTCTCGGATATAATTCACCCCTCCACTTT. This sequence encodes CASSSYQFLGYNSPLHF.

V is TRBV10-3 and J is TRBJ2-3; 7 bases are shared with TRBD2. The CDR3 is made up of 15 amino acids. Germline CDR1 ENHRY, CDR2 SYGVKD. The junction had 10 bases not matched to a gene; V was cut back by 5 bases and J by 5 bases. The CDR3 nucleotides read TGTGCCATCAGTTCCGAGCGGGACGGGCAAGATACGCAGTATTTT. It specifies CAISSERDGQDTQYF.

This clone came up a few times. Other nucleotide sequences in the sample specify the same CDR3. The chain recombines TRBV9 with TRBJ2-2; D unclear. Germline CDR1 is SGDLS and CDR2 is YYNGEE. The length of the CDR3 is 12 residues. V was pared by 4 bases and J by 0 bases, with 1 base between. CDR3 in DNA: TGTGCCAGCAGCCCGAACACCGGGGAGCTGTTTTTT. Protein product: CASSPNTGELFF.

The table lists this clone with a count of one. The same CDR3 can be traced to other DNA sequences in this sample. The CDR3, as DNA: TGTGCCAGTAGCCCCACGGTGAACACTGAAGCTTTCTTT. The encoded protein is CASSPTVNTEAFF. The chain carries TRBV19 and TRBJ1-1; no firm D call. The length of the CDR3 is 13 residues. V was shortened by 6 bases and J by 0 bases, with 8 bases between the two germline ends. Germline V gene lookup returns CDR1 LNHDA and CDR2 SQIVND (reference sequence).

The V gene is TRBV28, the J gene TRBJ2-5; 12 nucleotides line up with TRBD2. The CDR3 runs to 17 residues. Germline-derived CDR1 and CDR2 are MDHEN and SYDVKM. After removal of 5 bases from V and 4 bases from J, the junction contained 11 bases not matched to a gene. Here the CDR3 DNA reads TGTGCCAGCAGTAACATAAGGACTAGCGGGAAGGGAGAGACCCAGTACTTC. It encodes CASSNIRTSGKGETQYF.

CDR3 residues: CASSLNTGGPPEAFF. CDR3 nucleotide sequence: TGTGCCAGCAGCTTAAACACTGGGGGGCCCCCTGAAGCTTTCTTT. V is TRBV5-6 and J is TRBJ1-1, with D perhaps matching TRBD1 (6 bases). This CDR3 comprises 15 residues. The germline V gene encodes CDR1 SGHDT and CDR2 YYEEEE. With 2 bases removed from V and 6 bases from J, the gap between germline ends came to 17 bases.

The genes are TRBV27 and TRBJ2-7, with 11 bases that match TRBD2. The germline gives CDR1 MNHEY, CDR2 SMNVEV (reference sequence). The CDR3 covers 16 residues. Trimming took 5 bases from V and 7 from J; bases not matched to a gene: 13. The CDR3 DNA reads as TGTGCCAGCAGTCTGCTAGCGGGAGGCCCATCTAATGAGCAGTACTTC. Translated: CASSLLAGGPSNEQYF.

The chain employs TRBV13 and TRBJ2-7; perhaps TRBD1 as D (5 bases). Germline V gives CDR1 PRHDT, CDR2 FYEKMQ (reference sequence). V lost 4 bases and J lost 6, with 16 bases in between. The CDR3 extends over 14 amino acids. Here the CDR3 DNA reads TGTGCCAGCAGCTCCAGGGCAGAGAGTGGCGAGCAGTACTTC. It encodes CASSSRAESGEQYF.